In this sample, the clone carrying this T cell receptor beta chain turned up a few times. Its antigen is unidentified. Repertoires were generated with immunoSEQ multiplex PCR, while TCRdb's copy carries only in-frame clones and drops some. Among roughly 590,000 clones listed, roughly 95% were seen once. The sample belongs to a study of shared clonotypes between healthy human individuals. Study observations and caveats: Estimated clonotype richness was generally higher in naive than memory subsets.

Germline V lookup: CDR1 WSHSY, CDR2 SAAADI. The CDR3 length is 15 residues. Trimming stripped 3 bases from V and 3 bases from J, with 14 bases between. Terminally differentiated effector memory CD45RA+ cells were excluded by CCR7 positive selection of CD45RO-negative cells. All donors were Caucasian adults living in Nashville, Tennessee. What was sequenced was naive CD8+ T cells sorted from blood. The receptor comes from a woman aged 25 to 39 in good health. The V and J genes are TRBV10-2 and TRBJ1-1; D uncertain. The CDR3 DNA is TGCGCCAGCAGTGACGGGCCCCGACGGGACACTGAAGCTTTCTTT. The encoded protein is CASSDGPRRDTEAFF.